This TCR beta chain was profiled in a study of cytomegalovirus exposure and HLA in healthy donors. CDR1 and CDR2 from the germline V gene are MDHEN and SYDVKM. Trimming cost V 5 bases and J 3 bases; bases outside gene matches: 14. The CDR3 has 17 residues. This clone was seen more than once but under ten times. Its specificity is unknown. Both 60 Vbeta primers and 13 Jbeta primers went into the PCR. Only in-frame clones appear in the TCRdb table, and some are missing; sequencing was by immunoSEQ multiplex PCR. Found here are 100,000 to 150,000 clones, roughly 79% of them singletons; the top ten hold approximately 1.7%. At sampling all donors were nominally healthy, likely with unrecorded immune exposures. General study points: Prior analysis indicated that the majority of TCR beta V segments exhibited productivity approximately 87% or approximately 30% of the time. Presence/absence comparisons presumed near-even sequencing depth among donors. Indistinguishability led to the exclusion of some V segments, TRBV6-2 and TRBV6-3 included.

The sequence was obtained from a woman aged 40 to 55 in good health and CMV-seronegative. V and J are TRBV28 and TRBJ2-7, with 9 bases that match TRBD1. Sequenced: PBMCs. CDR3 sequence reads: CASSTNTLRDRVYEQYF. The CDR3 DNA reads TGTGCCAGCAGTACAAATACCCTCCGGGACAGGGTCTACGAGCAGTACTTC.